One sample yielded the 10 T cell receptor beta chains listed below, sequenced in a study of CD8+CD57+ T cells in acquired aplastic anemia (dated by TCRdb to 2016 to 2018). The run used an Illumina HiSeq 2000. Genomic DNA served as template for TCR beta VDJ combination and CDR3 sequence profiling. The raw public data were reprocessed by TCRdb itself: fastp quality trimming at Q25, MiXCR clonotype calling, in-frame beta chains only. Rows with one shared CDR3 protein collapse into an entry with the most common genes and DNA. For this sample the table gives some 180,000 distinct CDR3 sequences, of which roughly half were detected only once. In total, the top ten clones hold under 3% of the sample. The sample was sorted CD4+, CD8+, or CD8+CD57+ T cells (not recorded which) from PBMCs. The origin of the receptors is a human donor in good health.

This clonotype was seen at least ten times. The chain carries TRBV20-1 and TRBJ2-1, with 15 bases matching TRBD2. With 6 bases clipped from V and 9 bases from J, the junction kept 6 bases outside the gene matches. The germline gives CDR1 DFQATT, CDR2 SNEGSKA (reference sequence). The CDR3 runs to 14 residues. CDR3 protein: CSAPGTSGRREQFF. Here the CDR3 DNA reads TGCAGTGCCCCCGGGACTAGCGGGAGGCGTGAGCAGTTCTTC.

Ten or more counts support this clonotype. The gene calls are TRBV15 and TRBJ1-4, with a tentative D call TRBD1 (6 bases). Between the trimmed V and J ends, which lost 3 bases and 5 bases, there was a span of 13 bases. The CDR3 loop spans 15 amino acids. Germline assignment: CDR1 LNHNV and CDR2 YYDKDF (reference sequence). The CDR3 region is CATSSPDRGNEKLFF. The CDR3 DNA reads as TGTGCCACCAGCAGCCCGGACAGAGGGAATGAAAAACTGTTTTTT.

The sample holds many counts of this clonotype. The rearrangement links TRBV14 to TRBJ2-7; D ambiguous. V lost 3 bases to trimming and J lost 7 bases, with 10 bases between them. Germline V lookup: CDR1 SGHDN, CDR2 FVKESK. This CDR3 has 12 residues. CDR3 bases: TGTGCCAGCAGCCACAACGGTGTAGAGCAGTACTTC. Its protein is CASSHNGVEQYF.

J is TRBJ1-2 and V is TRBV20-1; D gene ambiguous. Looked up from germline, CDR1 is DFQATT and CDR2 is SNEGSKA (reference sequence). Trimming cost V 0 bases and J 13 bases, with 9 bases left between them. The CDR3 consists of 10 residues. The CDR3 here is CSARDLTATF. The CDR3 DNA sequence: TGCAGTGCTAGAGATCTTACAGCCACCTTC.

This clonotype came up many times. The chain has TRBV19 and TRBJ2-5; TRBD2 matches at 12 bases. The V segment lost 2 bases and the J segment 4 bases; nucleotides outside the gene matches: 8. This CDR3 is 17 amino acids long. CDR1 LNHDA and CDR2 SQIVND come from the germline V gene (reference sequence). As DNA, the CDR3 is TGTGCCAGTAGTATATTCGGACTAGCGGGATTAGGAGAGACCCAGTACTTC. Translating gives CASSIFGLAGLGETQYF.

The chain links TRBV24-1 to TRBJ2-3; 9 nucleotides match TRBD2. The germline gives CDR1 KGHDR, CDR2 SFDVKD. V was pared by 5 bases and J by 4 bases, with 3 bases of the junction left unmatched. The CDR3 has 14 residues. In DNA form, the CDR3 reads TGTGCCACCAGTGCGGCGGGGGGGTCAGATACGCAGTATTTT. Translating gives CATSAAGGSDTQYF.

The V call is TRBV7-9, the J call TRBJ2-7; D uncertain. The V gene's germline CDR1 is SEHNR and CDR2 FQNEAQ (reference sequence). The CDR3 is 13 residues long. The germline V and J ends were trimmed by 1 base and 3 bases, with 7 bases remaining between them. CDR3 residues: CASSLDSRYEQYF. The CDR3 coding sequence is TGTGCCAGCAGCTTAGACAGCCGCTACGAGCAGTACTTC.

The chain carries TRBV3-1 and TRBJ2-5; no definite D call. V lost 4 bases, J lost 0 bases, and 15 bases lay in between. The CDR3 has 16 residues. Per the germline V gene, CDR1 is LGHDT and CDR2 is YNNKEL (reference sequence). The CDR3 spells CASSPSAARHQETQYF. The DNA of the CDR3 is TGTGCCAGCAGCCCGAGCGCCGCTCGGCACCAAGAGACCCAGTACTTC.

This clonotype was picked up a small number of times. The V call is TRBV20-1, the J call TRBJ2-7, with TRBD1 matching 8 bases. This CDR3 spans 14 amino acids. Germline V lookup: CDR1 DFQATT, CDR2 SNEGSKA (reference sequence). Unmatched junction bases numbered 12, after V lost 5 bases and J lost 6 bases. The CDR3 loop reads CSASRDRTLGEQYF. The CDR3 nucleotides read TGCAGTGCTTCGCGGGACAGGACCTTGGGCGAGCAGTACTTC.

This clonotype was recorded at least ten times. The chain uses TRBV2 and TRBJ1-2; possibly TRBD1 for D (6 bases). Germline CDR1 and CDR2: SNHLY and FYNNEI. Trimming pared 3 bases from V and 1 base from J, leaving 9 bases between. The CDR3 spans 14 residues. CDR3: CASSEEGVNYGYTF. CDR3 nucleotides: TGTGCCAGCAGTGAGGAGGGGGTTAACTATGGCTACACCTTC.